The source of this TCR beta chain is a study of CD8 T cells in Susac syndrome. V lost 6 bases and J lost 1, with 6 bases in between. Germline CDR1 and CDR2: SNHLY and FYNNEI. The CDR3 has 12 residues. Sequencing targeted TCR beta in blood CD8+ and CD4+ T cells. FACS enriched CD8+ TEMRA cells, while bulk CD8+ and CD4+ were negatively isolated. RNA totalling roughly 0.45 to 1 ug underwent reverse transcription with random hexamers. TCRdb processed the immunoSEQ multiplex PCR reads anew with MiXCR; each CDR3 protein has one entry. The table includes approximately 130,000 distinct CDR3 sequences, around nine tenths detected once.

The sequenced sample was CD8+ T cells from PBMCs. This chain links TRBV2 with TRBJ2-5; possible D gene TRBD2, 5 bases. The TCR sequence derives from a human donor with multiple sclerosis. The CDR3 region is CASSSGQETQYF. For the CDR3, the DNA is TGTGCCAGCAGCAGCGGCCAAGAGACCCAGTACTTC.